Following are 26 T cell receptor beta chains from one sample sequenced in a study of blood T cell repertoires in COVID-19 (dated by TCRdb to the early 2020s). Libraries were prepared through the immunoSEQ multiplex PCR assay. TCRdb re-hosts the immuneACCESS table, in-frame sequences only. Its copies lack some clones; in the studies checked, an unresolved V gene accounts for under half of them, and the cause for the rest is not known. The sample table holds about 200,000 clones, of which 86% were seen once. Jointly, the top ten make up 10% to 13% of the sample. The sequencing sample was made of peripheral blood. Receptors originate from a woman between 50 and 59 years old with COVID-19, enrolled during active disease.

A single count supports this clone. This sequence joins TRBV11-3 and TRBJ2-7; 7 positions match TRBD1. The CDR3 is 14 residues long. Germline V lookup: CDR1 SGHNT, CDR2 YENEEA. The V segment lost 4 bases and the J segment 3 bases; nucleotides outside the gene matches: 6. CDR3 amino acids: CASSYRQGVYEQYF. CDR3 nucleotide sequence: TGTGCCAGCAGCTACCGACAGGGTGTCTACGAGCAGTACTTC.

This clone was seen only once. The chain combines TRBV7-9 with TRBJ2-7; D remains unclear. CDR1 and CDR2 from the germline V gene are SEHNR and FQNEAQ (reference sequence). V shed 4 bases and J shed 5 bases, with 9 bases lying between them. The CDR3 is 12 amino acids. The CDR3 DNA is TGTGCCAGCAGCTCCCCCCGAGACGAGCAGTACTTC. This gives the protein CASSSPRDEQYF.

Only one count was recorded for this clone. This sequence joins TRBV2 and TRBJ2-7, with 7 bases lining up with TRBD1. Germline values: CDR1 SNHLY, CDR2 FYNNEI. The J segment lost 1 base and the V segment lost 1 base, leaving 1 base of the junction unmatched. The CDR3 totals 14 residues. The CDR3 region is CASSEGTGSYEQYV. CDR3 coding DNA: TGTGCCAGCAGTGAAGGGACAGGTTCCTACGAGCAGTACGTC.

The chain couples TRBV5-1 to TRBJ2-7; D is perhaps TRBD2 (6 bases). Trimming shortened V by 7 bases and J by 7 bases, and 18 bases separated the two germline ends. CDR3 size: 13 residues. Germline V lookup: CDR1 SGHRS, CDR2 YFSETQ. CDR3 nucleotides: TGCGCCAGCCCACTAGCTCCTACCGTGGAGCAGTACGTC. Its protein product is CASPLAPTVEQYV.

The CDR3 region is CATSDYGSSRAGELFF. CDR3 in DNA: TGTGCCACCAGTGACTACGGGTCTAGCCGAGCCGGGGAGCTGTTTTTT. The rearrangement joins TRBV24-1 to TRBJ2-2; perhaps TRBD2 as D (5 bases). Trimming stripped 4 bases from V and 6 bases from J, with 17 bases between. Germline V gene sequence: CDR1 KGHDR, CDR2 SFDVKD. The CDR3 is 16 amino acids.

The chain links TRBV7-9 to TRBJ1-1; D gene uncertain. V was clipped by 6 bases and J by 2 bases, with 16 bases between them. The CDR3 totals 15 residues. Germline V gene lookup returns CDR1 SEHNR and CDR2 FQNEAQ (reference sequence). The CDR3 DNA sequence: TGTGCCAGCAGTCCCGGGAATGCCGTAAACACTGAAGCTTTCTTT. The encoded protein is CASSPGNAVNTEAFF.

This clone showed up just a few times. This chain uses TRBV19 with TRBJ2-2, with D possibly being TRBD1 (5 bases). The CDR3 length is 15 residues. Germline V gene sequence: CDR1 LNHDA, CDR2 SQIVND (reference sequence). V lost 1 base and J 0 bases, leaving 6 bases between the germline ends. In DNA form, the CDR3 reads TGTGCCAGTAGTATAGTGACAGCGAACACCGGGGAGCTGTTTTTT. Translating it yields CASSIVTANTGELFF.

The rearrangement joins TRBV5-4 to TRBJ2-3, with 9 bases aligning to TRBD2. In germline, CDR1 is SGHNT, CDR2 YYREEE (reference sequence). Germline trimming cut 2 bases from V and 4 bases from J; bases unmatched to any gene: 8. There are 16 residues in the CDR3. The DNA for the CDR3 is TGTGCCAGCAGCTTAGGCGGGGGGGCAAATGCAGATACGCAGTATTTT. Translated: CASSLGGGANADTQYF. The variable domain in full, with the rest retrieved from reference TRBV5-4 and TRBJ2-3, is ETGVTQSPTHLIKTRGQQVTLRCSSQSGHNTVSWYQQALGQGPQFIFQYYREEENGRGNFPPRFSGLQFPNYSSELNVNALELDDSALYLCASSLGGGANADTQYFGPGTRLTVL.

Only one count was recorded for this clone. This chain joins TRBV5-1 and TRBJ2-1, with 9 bases fitting TRBD1. CDR1 is SGHRS and CDR2 is YFSETQ in the germline V gene. V gave up 0 bases and J gave up 5 bases; unmatched junction bases: 3. The CDR3 is 15 amino acids. The CDR3, as DNA: TGCGCCAGCAGCTTGGACAGGGGGCCCCACAATGAGCAGTTCTTC. Translation gives CASSLDRGPHNEQFF.

The V gene is TRBV27, the J gene TRBJ1-1; TRBD1 matches 7 bases. This CDR3 region has 15 residues. The V gene's germline CDR1 is MNHEY and CDR2 SMNVEV (reference sequence). V lost 5 bases and J lost 1; bases outside the gene matches: 7. The CDR3 loop is CASSPSGTANTEAFF. As DNA, the CDR3 is TGTGCCAGCAGTCCATCCGGGACAGCGAACACTGAAGCTTTCTTT.

This chain connects TRBV11-2 to TRBJ2-3; 7 nucleotides align to TRBD2. The CDR3 sequence is 12 residues long. V shed 5 bases and J 8 bases; nucleotides not matched to a gene: 4. The germline V gene has CDR1 SGHAT and CDR2 FQNNGV. DNA for the CDR3: TGTGCCAGCAGCGGCCGGGAGGCTACGCAGTATTTT. Translation: CASSGREATQYF.

The chain has TRBV4-1 and TRBJ2-3, with 8 bases that match TRBD2. This CDR3 is built from 16 residues. Trimming took 0 bases from V and 6 from J; bases not matched to a gene: 8. CDR1 MGHRA and CDR2 YSYEKL come from the germline V gene. CDR3 nucleotide sequence: TGCGCCAGCAGCCAAGAAGGAGCGGGGGCGAAGGATACGCAGTATTTT. Translating it yields CASSQEGAGAKDTQYF.

This CDR3 is CASSYSGQGAPTGELFF. As DNA, the CDR3 is TGTGCCAGCAGTTACTCGGGACAGGGGGCCCCCACCGGGGAGCTGTTTTTT. This chain uses TRBV6-2 or TRBV6-3 with TRBJ2-2; 12 nucleotides align to TRBD1. Germline-derived CDR1 and CDR2 are MNHEY and SVGEGT. With 0 bases clipped from V and 4 bases from J, the junction kept 3 bases outside the gene matches. This CDR3 region has 17 residues.

V is TRBV11-3 and J is TRBJ2-1, with 9 positions matching TRBD2. V shed 5 bases and J 13 bases; nucleotides not matched to a gene: 9. The CDR3 is made up of 13 amino acids. CDR1 and CDR2 (germline): SGHNT, YENEEA. The CDR3 spells CASSAGTSSTQFF. The DNA for the CDR3 is TGTGCCAGCAGCGCCGGGACTAGCAGTACCCAGTTCTTC.

The CDR3 DNA follows: TGTGCCAGCAGTTCCCCGGGTGCAGGAAACACCATATATTTT. Amino acid sequence: CASSSPGAGNTIYF. The rearrangement joins TRBV27 to TRBJ1-3; unclear D gene. This CDR3 has 14 amino acids. The V end was cut by 4 bases, the J end by 4 bases, with 11 bases between. CDR1 MNHEY and CDR2 SMNVEV come from the germline V gene (reference sequence).

The rearrangement links TRBV6-4 to TRBJ2-2; maybe TRBD1 (6 bases). Germline CDR1 reads MRHNA; CDR2 reads SNTAGT. V was trimmed by 8 bases and J by 5 bases, leaving 15 bases between them. The CDR3 has 14 amino acids. The DNA of the CDR3 is TGTGCCAGCCAACAGGACAGAAGAACCGGGGAGCTGTTTTTT. Protein product: CASQQDRRTGELFF.

V usage is TRBV2 and J usage is TRBJ2-2; D unresolved. Per germline, CDR1 SNHLY and CDR2 FYNNEI. Trimming stripped 3 bases from V and 7 bases from J, with 12 bases between. This CDR3 has 14 residues. CDR3 DNA: TGTGCCAGCAGTGACTATCGAACGGTCGGGGAGCTGTTTTTT. Its protein is CASSDYRTVGELFF.

This chain's CDR3 is CASSLGPSAGGTDTQYF. The CDR3 DNA follows: TGTGCCAGCAGCTTAGGCCCCTCAGCGGGGGGCACAGATACGCAGTATTTT. V gene TRBV7-3 combines with J gene TRBJ2-3, with 8 bases lining up with TRBD2. Germline trimming cut 2 bases from V and 1 base from J; bases unmatched to any gene: 8. The CDR3 loop spans 17 amino acids. Germline CDR1 SGHTA, CDR2 FQGTGA.

This chain joins TRBV28 and TRBJ1-2; D perhaps matches TRBD1 (5 bases). CDR1 and CDR2 from the germline V gene are MDHEN and SYDVKM. This CDR3 comprises 16 residues. Trimming left V 2 bases short and J 7 bases short, with 20 bases between. This CDR3 is CASSLRGRSRGSGYTF. CDR3 DNA: TGTGCCAGCAGTTTAAGAGGTCGTTCTCGGGGGAGTGGCTACACCTTC.

The chain combines TRBV19 with TRBJ2-7; 12 nucleotides match TRBD2. CDR3 length: 14 residues. V lost 5 bases, J lost 4 bases, and 3 bases stayed unmatched. The germline V gene has CDR1 LNHDA and CDR2 SQIVND (reference sequence). CDR3 nucleotide sequence: TGTGCCAGTAGTGGCGGGACTAGCGGGTACGAGCAGTACTTC. This sequence encodes CASSGGTSGYEQYF.

V and J are TRBV2 and TRBJ1-2; D gene unclear. Germline CDR1 and CDR2: SNHLY and FYNNEI. V dropped 6 bases and J dropped 4 bases, with 9 bases sitting between them. CDR3 length equals 12 residues. The CDR3 here is CASRRVLYGYTF. In nucleotides, the CDR3 is TGTGCCAGCAGACGGGTTCTCTATGGCTACACCTTC.

This CDR3 reads CASSRAGQGDYGYTF. In nucleotides, the CDR3 is TGTGCCAGCAGCCGGGCAGGACAGGGAGACTATGGCTACACCTTC. This sequence joins TRBV3-1 (or the pseudogene TRBV3-2) and TRBJ1-2, with 8 nucleotides matching TRBD1. The junction had 7 bases not matched to a gene; V was cut back by 4 bases and J by 3 bases. Per germline, CDR1 LGHDT and CDR2 YNNKEL (reference sequence). The CDR3 spans 15 residues.

This chain links TRBV19 with TRBJ1-2, with 7 positions matching TRBD1. V was clipped by 3 bases and J by 3 bases; unmatched bases: 7. This CDR3 is built from 15 residues. Per the germline V gene, CDR1 is LNHDA and CDR2 is SQIVND (reference sequence). CDR3 sequence reads: CASSIRQGEDYGYTF. The DNA of the CDR3 is TGTGCCAGTAGTATTAGACAGGGAGAGGACTATGGCTACACCTTC.

The rearrangement uses TRBV11-3 and TRBJ2-1, with TRBD2 matching 14 bases. CDR3 length: 13 residues. Germline V gene lookup returns CDR1 SGHNT and CDR2 YENEEA. J lost 15 bases, V lost 5 bases, and 6 bases had no gene match. The CDR3 is CASSPRTSGGLFF. The DNA of the CDR3 is TGTGCCAGCAGCCCTCGGACTAGCGGGGGGTTGTTCTTC.

The V gene is TRBV19, the J gene TRBJ2-4, with D possibly matching TRBD1 (6 bases). This CDR3 region has 13 residues. Germline CDR1 reads LNHDA; CDR2 reads SQIVND (reference sequence). V dropped 6 bases and J dropped 9 bases, with 15 bases sitting between them. CDR3 DNA: TGTGCCAGTAGGGCGACAGGAGAGAGCATTCAGTACTTC. This sequence encodes CASRATGESIQYF.

V usage is TRBV28 and J usage is TRBJ1-1; TRBD1 might be the D (6 bases). Germline lookup yields CDR1 MDHEN and CDR2 SYDVKM. The CDR3 sequence is 15 residues long. V was trimmed by 4 bases and J by 0 bases, leaving 12 bases between them. CDR3 region: CASSSPGHLNTEAFF. The CDR3 DNA follows: TGTGCCAGCAGTTCTCCGGGACATCTGAACACTGAAGCTTTCTTT.